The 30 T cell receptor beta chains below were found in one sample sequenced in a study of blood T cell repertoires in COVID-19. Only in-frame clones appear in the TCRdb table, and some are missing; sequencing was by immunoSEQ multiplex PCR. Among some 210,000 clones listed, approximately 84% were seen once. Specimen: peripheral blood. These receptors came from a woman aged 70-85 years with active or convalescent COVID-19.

The CDR3 sequence: CASSYDRPNTGELFF. As DNA, the CDR3 is TGTGCCAGCAGTTACGACAGGCCGAACACCGGGGAGCTGTTTTTT. V usage is TRBV6-6 and J usage is TRBJ2-2; D perhaps matches TRBD1 (6 bases). The V and J ends lost 2 bases and 0 bases respectively, with 7 bases between them. CDR3 size: 15 residues. CDR1 MNHNY and CDR2 SVGAGI come from the germline V gene (reference sequence).

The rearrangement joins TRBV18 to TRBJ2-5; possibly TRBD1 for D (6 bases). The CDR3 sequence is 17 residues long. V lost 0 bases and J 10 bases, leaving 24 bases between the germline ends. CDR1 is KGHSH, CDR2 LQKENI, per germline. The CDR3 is CASSPPRGGEGGLDQYF. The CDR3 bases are TGTGCCAGCTCACCACCGCGCGGCGGTGAAGGGGGTTTGGACCAGTACTTC.

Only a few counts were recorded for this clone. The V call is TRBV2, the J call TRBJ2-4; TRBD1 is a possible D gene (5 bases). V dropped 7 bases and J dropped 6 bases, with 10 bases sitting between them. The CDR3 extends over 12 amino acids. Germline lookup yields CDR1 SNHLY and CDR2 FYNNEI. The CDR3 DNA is TGTGCCAGCAAAGGGGATGGAAACATTCAGTACTTC. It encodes CASKGDGNIQYF.

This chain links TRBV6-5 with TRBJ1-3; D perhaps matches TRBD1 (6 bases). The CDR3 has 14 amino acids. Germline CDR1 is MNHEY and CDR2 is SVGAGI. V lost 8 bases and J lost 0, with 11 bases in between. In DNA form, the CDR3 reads TGTGCCAGCGCCGGGGGGCACTCTGGAAACACCATATATTTT. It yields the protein CASAGGHSGNTIYF.

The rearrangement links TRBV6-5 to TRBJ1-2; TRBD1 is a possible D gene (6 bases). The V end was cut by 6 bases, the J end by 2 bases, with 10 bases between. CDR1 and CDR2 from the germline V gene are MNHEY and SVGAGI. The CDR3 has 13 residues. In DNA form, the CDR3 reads TGTGCCAGCAGCCCAGGGGCCAACTATGGCTACACCTTC. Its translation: CASSPGANYGYTF.

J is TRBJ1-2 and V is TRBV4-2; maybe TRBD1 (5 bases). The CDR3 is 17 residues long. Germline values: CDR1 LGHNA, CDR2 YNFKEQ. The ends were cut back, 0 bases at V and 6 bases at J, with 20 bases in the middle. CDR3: CASSQDGVGYRSDGYTF. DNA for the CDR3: TGTGCCAGCAGCCAAGATGGTGTTGGATACAGGTCGGATGGCTACACCTTC.

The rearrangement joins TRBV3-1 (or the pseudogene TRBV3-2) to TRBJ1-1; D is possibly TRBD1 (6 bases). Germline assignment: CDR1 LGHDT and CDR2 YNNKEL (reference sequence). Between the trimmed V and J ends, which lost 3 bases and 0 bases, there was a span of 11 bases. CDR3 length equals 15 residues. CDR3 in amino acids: CASSHRGLMNTEAFF. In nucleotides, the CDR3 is TGTGCCAGCAGCCACAGGGGCCTCATGAACACTGAAGCTTTCTTT.

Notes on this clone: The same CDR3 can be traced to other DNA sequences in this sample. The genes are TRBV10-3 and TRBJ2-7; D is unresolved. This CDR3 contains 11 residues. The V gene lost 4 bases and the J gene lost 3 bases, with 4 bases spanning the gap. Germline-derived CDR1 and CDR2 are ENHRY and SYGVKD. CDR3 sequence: CAISASYEQYF. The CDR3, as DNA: TGTGCCATCAGTGCCAGCTACGAGCAGTACTTC.

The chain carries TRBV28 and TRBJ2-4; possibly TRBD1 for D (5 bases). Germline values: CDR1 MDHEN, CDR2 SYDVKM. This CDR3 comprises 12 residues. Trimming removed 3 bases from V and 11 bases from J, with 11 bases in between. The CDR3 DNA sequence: TGTGCCAGCAGTTTGTCAGGGCCCTTTCAGTACTTC. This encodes CASSLSGPFQYF.

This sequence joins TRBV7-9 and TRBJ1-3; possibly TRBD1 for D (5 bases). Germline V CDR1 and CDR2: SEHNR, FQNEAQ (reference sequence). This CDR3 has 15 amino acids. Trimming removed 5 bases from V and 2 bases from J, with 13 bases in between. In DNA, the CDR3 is TGTGCCAGCAGCACCCAGGGAGGTGCTGGAAACACCATATATTTT. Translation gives CASSTQGGAGNTIYF.

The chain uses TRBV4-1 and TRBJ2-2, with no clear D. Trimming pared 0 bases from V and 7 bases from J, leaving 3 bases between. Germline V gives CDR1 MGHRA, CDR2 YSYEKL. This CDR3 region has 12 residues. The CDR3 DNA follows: TGCGCCAGCAGCCAAGAGAGCGGGGAGCTGTTTTTT. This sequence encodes CASSQESGELFF.

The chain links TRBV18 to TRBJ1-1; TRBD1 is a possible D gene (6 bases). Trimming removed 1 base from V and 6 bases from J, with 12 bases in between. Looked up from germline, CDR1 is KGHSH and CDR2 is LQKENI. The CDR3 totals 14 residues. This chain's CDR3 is CASSPLQGLSEAFF. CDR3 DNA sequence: TGTGCCAGCTCACCACTACAGGGCCTGTCTGAAGCTTTCTTT.

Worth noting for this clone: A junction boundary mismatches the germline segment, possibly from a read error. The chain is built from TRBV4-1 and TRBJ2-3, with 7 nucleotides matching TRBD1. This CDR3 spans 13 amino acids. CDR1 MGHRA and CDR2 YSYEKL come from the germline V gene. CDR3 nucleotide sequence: TGCGCCAGCAGCCAAGTCGAGACAGGGAGCCCGATTTTT. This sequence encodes CASSQVETGSPIF.

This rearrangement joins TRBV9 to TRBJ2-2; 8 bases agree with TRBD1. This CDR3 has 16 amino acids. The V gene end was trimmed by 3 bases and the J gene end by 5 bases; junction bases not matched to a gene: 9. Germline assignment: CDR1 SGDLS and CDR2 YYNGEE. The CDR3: CASSAGTGSRTGELFF. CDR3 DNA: TGTGCCAGCAGCGCGGGGACAGGTTCCCGTACCGGGGAGCTGTTTTTT.

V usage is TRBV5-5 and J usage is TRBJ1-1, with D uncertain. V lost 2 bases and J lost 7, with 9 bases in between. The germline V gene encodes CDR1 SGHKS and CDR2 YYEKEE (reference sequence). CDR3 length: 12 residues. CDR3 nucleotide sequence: TGTGCCAGCAGCTTTGCAGGCTATGAAGCTTTCTTT. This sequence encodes CASSFAGYEAFF. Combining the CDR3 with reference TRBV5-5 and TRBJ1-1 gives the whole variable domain DAGVTQSPTHLIKTRGQQVTLRCSPISGHKSVSWYQQVLGQGPQFIFQYYEKEERGRGNFPDRFSARQFPNYSSELNVNALLLGDSALYLCASSFAGYEAFFGQGTRLTVV.

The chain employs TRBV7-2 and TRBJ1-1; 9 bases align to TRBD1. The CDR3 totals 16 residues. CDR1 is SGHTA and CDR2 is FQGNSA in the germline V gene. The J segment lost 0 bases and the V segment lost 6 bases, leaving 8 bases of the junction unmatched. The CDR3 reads CASRPGQGSLNTEAFF. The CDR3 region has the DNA TGTGCCAGCAGGCCGGGACAGGGTTCTCTGAACACTGAAGCTTTCTTT.

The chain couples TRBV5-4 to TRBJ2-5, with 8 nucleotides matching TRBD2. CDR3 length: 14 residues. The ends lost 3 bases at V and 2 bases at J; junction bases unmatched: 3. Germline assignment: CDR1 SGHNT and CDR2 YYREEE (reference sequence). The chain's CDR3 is CASSSVAGQETQYF. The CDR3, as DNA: TGTGCCAGCAGCTCAGTAGCGGGGCAAGAGACCCAGTACTTC.

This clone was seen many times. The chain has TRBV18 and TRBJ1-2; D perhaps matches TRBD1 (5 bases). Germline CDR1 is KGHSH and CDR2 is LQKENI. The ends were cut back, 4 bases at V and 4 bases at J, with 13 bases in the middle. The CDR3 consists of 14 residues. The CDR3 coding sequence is TGTGCCAGCTCACTGCCGACAGAATCCTATGGCTACACCTTC. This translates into CASSLPTESYGYTF.

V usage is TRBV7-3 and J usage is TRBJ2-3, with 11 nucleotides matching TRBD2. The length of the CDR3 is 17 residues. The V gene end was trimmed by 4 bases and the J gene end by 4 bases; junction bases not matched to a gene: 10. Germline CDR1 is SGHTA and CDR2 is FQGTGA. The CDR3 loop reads CASSWGILAGVADTQYF. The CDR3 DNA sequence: TGTGCCAGCAGCTGGGGGATACTAGCGGGAGTTGCAGATACGCAGTATTTT.

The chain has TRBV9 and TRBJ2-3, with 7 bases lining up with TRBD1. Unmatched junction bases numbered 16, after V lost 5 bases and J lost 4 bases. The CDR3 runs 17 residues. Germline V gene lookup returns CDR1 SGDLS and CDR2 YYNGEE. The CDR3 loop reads CASSGGWGTVDPDTQYF. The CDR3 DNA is TGTGCCAGCAGTGGGGGATGGGGGACAGTTGACCCAGATACGCAGTATTTT.

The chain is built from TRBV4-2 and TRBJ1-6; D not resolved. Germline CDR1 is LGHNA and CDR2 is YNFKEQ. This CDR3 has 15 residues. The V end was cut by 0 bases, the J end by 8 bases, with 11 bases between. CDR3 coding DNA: TGTGCCAGCAGCCAAGATCTCCGACTAGATTCACCCCTCCACTTT. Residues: CASSQDLRLDSPLHF.

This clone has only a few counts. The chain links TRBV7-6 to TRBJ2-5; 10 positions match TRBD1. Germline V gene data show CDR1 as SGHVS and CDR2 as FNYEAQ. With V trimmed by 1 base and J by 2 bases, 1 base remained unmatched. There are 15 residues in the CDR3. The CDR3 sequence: CASSLGDRGQETQYF. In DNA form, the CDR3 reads TGTGCCAGCAGCTTAGGGGACAGGGGTCAAGAGACCCAGTACTTC.

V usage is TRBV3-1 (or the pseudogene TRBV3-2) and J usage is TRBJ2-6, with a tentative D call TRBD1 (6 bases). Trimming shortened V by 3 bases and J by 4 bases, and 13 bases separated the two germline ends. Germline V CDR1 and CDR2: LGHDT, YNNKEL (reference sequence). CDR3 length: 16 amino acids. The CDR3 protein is CASSHLGGRGANVLTF. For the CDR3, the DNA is TGTGCCAGCAGCCATCTTGGGGGCCGAGGGGCCAACGTCCTGACTTTC.

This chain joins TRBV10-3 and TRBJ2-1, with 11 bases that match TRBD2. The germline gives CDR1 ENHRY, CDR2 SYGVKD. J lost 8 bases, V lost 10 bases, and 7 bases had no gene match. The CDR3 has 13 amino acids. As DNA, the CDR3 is TGTGCCACCGGACTAGCGGGTGCGGATGAGCAGTTCTTC. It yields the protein CATGLAGADEQFF.

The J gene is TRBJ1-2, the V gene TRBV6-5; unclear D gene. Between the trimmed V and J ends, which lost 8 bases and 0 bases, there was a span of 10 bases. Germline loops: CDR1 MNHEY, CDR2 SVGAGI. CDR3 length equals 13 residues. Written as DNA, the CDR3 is TGTGCCAGCCTGACGGAGTCTAACTATGGCTACACCTTC. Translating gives CASLTESNYGYTF.

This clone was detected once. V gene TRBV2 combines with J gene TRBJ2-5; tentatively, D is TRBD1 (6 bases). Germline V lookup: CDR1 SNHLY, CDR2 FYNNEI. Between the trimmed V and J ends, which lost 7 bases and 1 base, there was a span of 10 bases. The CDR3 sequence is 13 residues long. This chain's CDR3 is CASTRQVQETQYF. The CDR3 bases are TGTGCCAGCACCCGACAGGTCCAAGAGACCCAGTACTTC.

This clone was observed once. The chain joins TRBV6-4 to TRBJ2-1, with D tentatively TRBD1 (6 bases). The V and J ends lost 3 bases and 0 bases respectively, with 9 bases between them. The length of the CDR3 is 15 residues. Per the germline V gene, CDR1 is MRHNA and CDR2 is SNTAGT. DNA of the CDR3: TGTGCCAGCAGTGATGGACAGAGCTCCTACAATGAGCAGTTCTTC. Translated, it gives CASSDGQSSYNEQFF.

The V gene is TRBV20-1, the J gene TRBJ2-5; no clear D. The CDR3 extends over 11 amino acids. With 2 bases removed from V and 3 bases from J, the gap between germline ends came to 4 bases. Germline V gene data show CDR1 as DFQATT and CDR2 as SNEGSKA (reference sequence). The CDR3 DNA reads TGCAGTGCTAGACTAGAAGAGACCCAGTACTTC. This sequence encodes CSARLEETQYF.

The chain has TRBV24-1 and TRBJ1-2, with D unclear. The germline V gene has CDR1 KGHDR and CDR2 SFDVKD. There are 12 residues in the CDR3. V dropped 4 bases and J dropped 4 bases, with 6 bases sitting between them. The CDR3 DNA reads TGTGCCACCAGTGACCCAGGCTATGGCTACACCTTC. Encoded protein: CATSDPGYGYTF.

The CDR3 here is CAWSVPLTSGPTDTQYF. CDR3 nucleotides: TGTGCCTGGAGTGTACCCCTGACTAGCGGCCCCACAGATACGCAGTATTTT. The gene calls are TRBV30 and TRBJ2-3; 9 nucleotides align to TRBD2. The CDR3 is 17 residues long. Trimming removed 0 bases from V and 2 bases from J; junction bases left unmatched: 9. CDR1 and CDR2 from the germline V gene are GTSNPN and SVGIG (reference sequence).